A single sample gave rise to the 19 T cell receptor beta chains below, sequenced in a study of Graves' ophthalmopathy and Graves' hyperthyroidism. RNA transcripts yielded amplified TCR beta CDR3 regions. The library came from an HTBI-primed first-round RT-PCR and a second-round multiplex PCR. Each CDR3 protein is one row after TCRdb ran MiXCR on the multiplex PCR reads. The sample has 300,000 to 400,000 distinct CDR3 sequences, 15% to 20% seen once. The specimen sequenced was peripheral blood. The receptors originated from an adult man with Graves' ophthalmopathy.

Of note for this clonotype: This sequence may be a read error, since a much larger clone differs from it by one base. The chain uses TRBV4-3 and TRBJ2-2; 9 positions match TRBD1. The CDR3 has 17 amino acids. Germline CDR1 is LGHNA and CDR2 is YSLEER. CDR3 coding DNA: TGCGCCAGCAGCCAAGTGTTGGGACAGGGTGGCACCTGGGAGCTGTTTTTT. Amino acids: CASSQVLGQGGTWELFF.

A remark on this clonotype: A much larger clone differs by one base, so this may be a read error. This chain uses TRBV29-1 with TRBJ2-7; D is undetermined. Germline loops: CDR1 SQVTM, CDR2 ANQGSEA. Trimming left V 4 bases short and J 2 bases short, with 15 bases between. The CDR3 has 14 residues. As DNA, the CDR3 is TGCAGCGTTGGCCCTGATTACATCCCCTACGAGCAGTACTTC. This encodes CSVGPDYIPYEQYF.

This clonotype was counted many times. The chain combines TRBV6-5 with TRBJ1-2; 8 nucleotides agree with TRBD1. Germline V gene lookup returns CDR1 MNHEY and CDR2 SVGAGI. J gave up 0 bases and V 4 bases, and 13 bases lay outside the gene matches. There are 18 residues in the CDR3. Here the CDR3 reads CASSSLRGRRGTNYGYTF. The DNA of the CDR3 is TGTGCCAGCAGTTCCCTCAGGGGGCGCAGGGGGACTAACTATGGCTACACCTTC.

This clonotype was detected ten times or more. This rearrangement joins TRBV20-1 to TRBJ2-7; tentative D call: TRBD1 (6 bases). The CDR3 is 16 residues long. CDR1 and CDR2 from the germline V gene are DFQATT and SNEGSKA (reference sequence). V was shortened by 3 bases and J by 1 base, with 19 bases between the two germline ends. The CDR3 loop reads CSASSDVTGRSYEQYF. CDR3 in DNA: TGCAGTGCTAGTAGTGACGTAACAGGGCGATCCTACGAGCAGTACTTC.

This clonotype was observed many times. The V and J genes are TRBV2 and TRBJ1-1; 7 nucleotides align to TRBD1. The CDR3 has 14 amino acids. V was clipped by 7 bases and J by 5 bases; unmatched bases: 10. CDR1 is SNHLY and CDR2 is FYNNEI in the germline V gene. The CDR3 sequence is CASIARQGLTEAFF. The CDR3 nucleotides are TGTGCCAGCATCGCCCGACAGGGACTTACTGAAGCTTTCTTT.

This clonotype was counted many times. The chain uses TRBV30 and TRBJ1-1; D perhaps matches TRBD1 (6 bases). V was cut by 3 bases and J by 7 bases, with 12 bases left in between. This CDR3 has 12 residues. The V gene's germline CDR1 is GTSNPN and CDR2 SVGIG (reference sequence). The CDR3 DNA reads as TGTGCCTGGAGCGAGGGGGTGGATGAAGCTTTCTTT. The encoded protein is CAWSEGVDEAFF.

The table lists this clonotype with many counts. The chain employs TRBV3-1 and TRBJ1-1; 7 bases are a match to TRBD1. This CDR3 is built from 13 residues. The V and J ends lost 1 base and 6 bases, in that order; junction bases with no gene match: 2. The germline V gene has CDR1 LGHDT and CDR2 YNNKEL (reference sequence). CDR3 sequence (DNA): TGTGCCAGCAGCCAAGGCAGGGGGTCTGAAGCTTTCTTT. This translates into CASSQGRGSEAFF.

This clonotype was counted at least ten times. The chain has TRBV6-1 and TRBJ2-6, with D unresolved. Deletions cut 4 bases from V and 0 bases from J, with 10 bases between. The CDR3 sequence is 16 residues long. CDR1 and CDR2 (germline): MNHNS, SASEGT. This CDR3 is CASSGLGVSGANVLTF. The DNA for the CDR3 is TGTGCCAGCAGTGGCCTTGGAGTCTCTGGGGCCAACGTCCTGACTTTC.

The chain's CDR3 is CASSFVGQVQETQYF. CDR3 DNA sequence: TGTGCCAGCAGCTTTGTCGGACAGGTCCAAGAGACCCAGTACTTC. The chain uses TRBV11-2 and TRBJ2-5; 7 bases fit TRBD1. V was clipped by 3 bases and J by 1 base; unmatched bases: 5. The germline V gene has CDR1 SGHAT and CDR2 FQNNGV. There are 15 residues in the CDR3. Full variable domain (remainder filled in from reference TRBV11-2 and TRBJ2-5): EAGVAQSPRYKIIEKRQSVAFWCNPISGHATLYWYQQILGQGPKLLIQFQNNGVVDDSQLPKDRFSAERLKGVDSTLKIQPAKLEDSAVYLCASSFVGQVQETQYFGPGTRLLVL.

This clonotype was counted at least ten times. The chain has TRBV18 and TRBJ1-1; D is unresolved. Looked up from germline, CDR1 is KGHSH and CDR2 is LQKENI. V lost 1 base to trimming and J lost 1 base, with 7 bases between them. The CDR3 runs to 14 residues. The CDR3 loop is CASSPLQKNTEAFF. In DNA, the CDR3 is TGTGCCAGCTCACCACTGCAGAAGAACACTGAAGCTTTCTTT.

This clonotype was counted at least ten times. The chain links TRBV12-3 or TRBV12-4 to TRBJ1-5; possible D gene TRBD1, 5 bases. The V end was cut by 8 bases, the J end by 0 bases, with 14 bases between. The CDR3 is 15 residues long. Here the CDR3 DNA reads TGTGCCAGCGGGCCCGGGACCGCTAGCAATCAGCCCCAGCATTTT. It translates to CASGPGTASNQPQHF.

This clonotype was picked up many times. In nucleotides, the CDR3 is TGTGCCAGCAGCCGCGGTCCTGGGAGGGACGAGCAGTACTTC. This codes for CASSRGPGRDEQYF. The gene calls are TRBV9 and TRBJ2-7; 7 bases are shared with TRBD2. This CDR3 spans 14 amino acids. J was trimmed by 5 bases and V by 4 bases; bases with no gene match: 9. Germline V gene lookup returns CDR1 SGDLS and CDR2 YYNGEE.

This clonotype was detected many times. The J gene is TRBJ1-5, the V gene TRBV30, with no clear D. Trimming took 1 base from V and 2 from J, leaving 12 bases between them. CDR1 and CDR2 (germline): GTSNPN, SVGIG (reference sequence). This CDR3 spans 15 amino acids. CDR3 sequence reads: CAWSANPPGNQPQHF. The CDR3 DNA is TGTGCCTGGAGTGCCAACCCCCCGGGCAATCAGCCCCAGCATTTT.

This clonotype was seen at least ten times. The chain combines TRBV27 with TRBJ2-7, with D possibly being TRBD2 (7 bases). Trimming took off 7 bases at V and 5 bases at J, with 24 bases between the two ends. Germline CDR1 and CDR2: MNHEY and SMNVEV (reference sequence). This CDR3 is 16 amino acids long. In DNA, the CDR3 is TGTGCCAGCACCCTACGGGTGGGGACGGGGGGCCACGAGCAGTACTTC. Translating it yields CASTLRVGTGGHEQYF.

This clonotype has a count of ten or more. The chain recombines TRBV29-1 with TRBJ1-2; the D gene is possibly TRBD1 (6 bases). The V and J ends lost 0 bases and 5 bases respectively, with 13 bases between them. The CDR3 is made up of 14 amino acids. CDR1 is SQVTM, CDR2 ANQGSEA, per germline. The CDR3 DNA reads TGCAGCGTTGAAGACAAGGGGGTAGAGTATGGCTACACCTTC. This translates into CSVEDKGVEYGYTF.

This clonotype was seen ten or more times. The chain uses TRBV10-3 and TRBJ2-7; 13 bases are a match to TRBD2. The CDR3 is made up of 15 amino acids. CDR1 is ENHRY, CDR2 SYGVKD, per germline. The J segment lost 3 bases and the V segment lost 6 bases, leaving 5 bases of the junction unmatched. CDR3 in amino acids: CAIRAGTSGNYEQYF. Written as DNA, the CDR3 is TGTGCCATCAGGGCCGGGACTAGCGGGAACTACGAGCAGTACTTC.

This clonotype was detected ten times or more. The genes are TRBV4-3 and TRBJ1-6; D possibly corresponds to TRBD1 (5 bases). V was clipped by 4 bases and J by 7 bases, with 11 bases between them. CDR3 length equals 14 residues. The V gene's germline CDR1 is LGHNA and CDR2 YSLEER. CDR3 in amino acids: CASSRGLQNSPLHF. The CDR3 nucleotides read TGCGCCAGCAGCCGGGGACTGCAAAATTCACCCCTCCACTTT.

This clonotype was detected many times. This chain uses TRBV12-3 or TRBV12-4 with TRBJ2-5; 10 bases agree with TRBD1. The ends lost 8 bases at V and 2 bases at J; junction bases unmatched: 5. The length of the CDR3 is 14 residues. CDR3: CASERTGGQETQYF. CDR3 bases: TGTGCCAGCGAGAGGACAGGGGGACAAGAGACCCAGTACTTC.

At least ten counts were recorded for this clonotype. The genes are TRBV15 and TRBJ2-5; 11 bases match TRBD2. The CDR3 extends over 15 amino acids. V shed 7 bases, J shed 0 bases, and the junction held 4 bases outside the gene matches. Germline V gene data show CDR1 as LNHNV and CDR2 as YYDKDF (reference sequence). The CDR3 spells CATTPSGRYQETQYF. Written as DNA, the CDR3 is TGTGCCACCACCCCTAGCGGGAGGTACCAAGAGACCCAGTACTTC.